This T cell receptor (beta chain) was sequenced for a study of T-cell memory formation after mild COVID-19. Points from the study as a whole: A second wave expanding day 15 to 37 was CD4+-biased; contracting clones were balanced. Pre-infection memory showed some responding clones, and this suggested that cross-reactive memory joined.

As to this clonotype: Its matching antigen is unknown.

Via MiXCR, TCRdb re-called the 5' RACE reads, giving one row per CDR3 protein. The profile shows hundreds of thousands of distinct CDR3 sequences, around a quarter of them singletons. This CDR3 is built from 16 residues. J was trimmed by 5 bases and V by 0 bases; bases with no gene match: 7. Germline CDR1 SGHNT, CDR2 YYREEE (reference sequence). The chain carries TRBV5-4 and TRBJ2-2; TRBD1 aligns across 7 bases. The sequence came from an adult woman who had mild COVID-19 (a few samples of this study predate the infection). Cell type and time point are not known. Sequencing was carried out using PBMCs or a T cell subset sorted from them (not recorded which). In DNA form, the CDR3 reads TGTGCCAGCAGCTTGGCAGGGGGAGAGTTTACCGGGGAGCTGTTTTTT. This gives the protein CASSLAGGEFTGELFF.